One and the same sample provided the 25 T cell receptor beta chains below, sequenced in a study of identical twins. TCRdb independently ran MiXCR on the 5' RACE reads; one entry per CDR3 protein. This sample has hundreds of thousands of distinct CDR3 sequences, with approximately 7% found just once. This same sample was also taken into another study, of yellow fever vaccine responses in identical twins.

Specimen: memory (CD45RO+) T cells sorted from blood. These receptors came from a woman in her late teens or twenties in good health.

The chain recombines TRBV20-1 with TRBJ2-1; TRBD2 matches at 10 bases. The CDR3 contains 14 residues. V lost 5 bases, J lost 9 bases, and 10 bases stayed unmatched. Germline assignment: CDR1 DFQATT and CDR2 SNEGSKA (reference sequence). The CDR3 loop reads CSAPAGGVRGEQFF. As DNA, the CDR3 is TGCAGTGCTCCAGCGGGAGGGGTCCGCGGTGAGCAGTTCTTC.

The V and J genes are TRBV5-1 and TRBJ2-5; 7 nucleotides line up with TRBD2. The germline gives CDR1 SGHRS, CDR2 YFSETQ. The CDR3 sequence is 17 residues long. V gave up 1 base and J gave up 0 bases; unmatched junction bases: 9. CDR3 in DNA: TGCGCCAGCAGCTTGTTCGGGCCTAGCGGTTACCAAGAGACCCAGTACTTC. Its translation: CASSLFGPSGYQETQYF. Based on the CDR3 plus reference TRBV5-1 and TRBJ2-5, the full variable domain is KAGVTQTPRYLIKTRGQQVTLSCSPISGHRSVSWYQQTPGQGLQFLFEYFSETQRNKGNFPGRFSGRQFSNSRSEMNVSTLELGDSALYLCASSLFGPSGYQETQYFGPGTRLLVL.

CDR3 nucleotides: TGTGCCAGCAGCCCGGCCGGGACTAGCGGGAGGACAGATACGCAGTATTTT. This sequence encodes CASSPAGTSGRTDTQYF. The V gene is TRBV13, the J gene TRBJ2-3, with 15 positions matching TRBD2. The V and J ends lost 5 bases and 3 bases, in that order; junction bases with no gene match: 6. Per the germline V gene, CDR1 is PRHDT and CDR2 is FYEKMQ (reference sequence). The CDR3 contains 17 residues. Combining the CDR3 with reference TRBV13 and TRBJ2-3 gives the whole variable domain AAGVIQSPRHLIKEKRETATLKCYPIPRHDTVYWYQQGPGQDPQFLISFYEKMQSDKGSIPDRFSAQQFSDYHSELNMSSLELGDSALYFCASSPAGTSGRTDTQYFGPGTRLTVL.

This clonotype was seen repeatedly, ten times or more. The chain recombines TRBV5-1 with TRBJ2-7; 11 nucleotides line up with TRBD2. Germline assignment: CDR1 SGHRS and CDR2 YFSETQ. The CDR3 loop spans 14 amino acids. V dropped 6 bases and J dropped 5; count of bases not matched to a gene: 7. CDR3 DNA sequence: TGCGCCAGCACCCGGACTAGCGGGTATGACGAGCAGTACTTC. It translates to CASTRTSGYDEQYF.

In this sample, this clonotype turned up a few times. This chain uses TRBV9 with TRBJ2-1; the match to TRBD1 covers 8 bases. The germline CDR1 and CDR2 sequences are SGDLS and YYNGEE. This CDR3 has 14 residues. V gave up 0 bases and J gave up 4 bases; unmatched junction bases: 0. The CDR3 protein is CASSVGTGYNEQFF. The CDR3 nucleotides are TGTGCCAGCAGCGTAGGGACAGGGTACAATGAGCAGTTCTTC. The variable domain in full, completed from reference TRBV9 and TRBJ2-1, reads DSGVTQTPKHLITATGQRVTLRCSPRSGDLSVYWYQQSLDQGLQFLIQYYNGEERAKGNILERFSAQQFPDLHSELNLSSLELGDSALYFCASSVGTGYNEQFFGPGTRLTVL.

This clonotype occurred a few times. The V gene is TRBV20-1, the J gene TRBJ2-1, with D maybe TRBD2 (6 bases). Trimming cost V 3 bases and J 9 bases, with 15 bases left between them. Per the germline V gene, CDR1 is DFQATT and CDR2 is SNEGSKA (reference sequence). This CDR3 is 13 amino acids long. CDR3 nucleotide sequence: TGCAGTGCTAGTAGCGGCAGTCCCTCTGAGCAGTTCTTC. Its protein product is CSASSGSPSEQFF.

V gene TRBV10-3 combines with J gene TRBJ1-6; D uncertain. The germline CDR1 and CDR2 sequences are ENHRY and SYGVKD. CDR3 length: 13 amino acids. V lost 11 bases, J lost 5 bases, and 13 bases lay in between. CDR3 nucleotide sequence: TGTGCCGTAAACGAGGCCAATAATTCACCCCTCCACTTT. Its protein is CAVNEANNSPLHF.

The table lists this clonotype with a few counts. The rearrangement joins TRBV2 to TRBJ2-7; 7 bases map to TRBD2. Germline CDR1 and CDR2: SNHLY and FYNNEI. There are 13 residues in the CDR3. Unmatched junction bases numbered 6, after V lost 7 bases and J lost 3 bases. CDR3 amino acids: CASKASGNYEQYF. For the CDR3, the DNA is TGTGCCAGCAAGGCTAGCGGAAACTACGAGCAGTACTTC.

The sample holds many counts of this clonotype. The CDR3 spells CASTVGDRYNEQFF. The CDR3, as DNA: TGCGCCAGCACCGTCGGGGACAGATACAATGAGCAGTTCTTC. The V and J genes are TRBV5-1 and TRBJ2-1; 7 nucleotides match TRBD1. Germline V CDR1 and CDR2: SGHRS, YFSETQ. The ends lost 6 bases at V and 4 bases at J; junction bases unmatched: 7. The CDR3 contains 14 residues.

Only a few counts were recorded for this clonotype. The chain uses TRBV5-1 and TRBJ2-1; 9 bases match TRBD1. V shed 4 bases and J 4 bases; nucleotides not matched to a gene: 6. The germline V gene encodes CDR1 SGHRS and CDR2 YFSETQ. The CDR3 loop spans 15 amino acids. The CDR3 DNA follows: TGCGCCAGCAGCACCGGACAGGGGATGTACAATGAGCAGTTCTTC. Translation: CASSTGQGMYNEQFF.

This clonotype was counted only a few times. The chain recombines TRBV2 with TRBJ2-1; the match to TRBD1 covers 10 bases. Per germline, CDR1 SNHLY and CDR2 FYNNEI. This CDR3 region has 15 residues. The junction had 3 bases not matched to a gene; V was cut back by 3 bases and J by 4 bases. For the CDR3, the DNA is TGTGCCAGCAGTGAGACAGGGGGCATATACAATGAGCAGTTCTTC. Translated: CASSETGGIYNEQFF. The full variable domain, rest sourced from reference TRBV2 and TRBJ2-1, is EPEVTQTPSHQVTQMGQEVILRCVPISNHLYFYWYRQILGQKVEFLVSFYNNEISEKSEIFDDQFSVERPDGSNFTLKIRSTKLEDSAMYFCASSETGGIYNEQFFGPGTRLTVL.

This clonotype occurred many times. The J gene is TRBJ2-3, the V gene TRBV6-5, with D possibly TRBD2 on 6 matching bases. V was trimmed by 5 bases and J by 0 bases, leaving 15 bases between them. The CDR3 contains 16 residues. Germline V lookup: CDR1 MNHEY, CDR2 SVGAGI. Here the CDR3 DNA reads TGTGCCAGCAGTACCCGAGGAGGGCGTAGCACAGATACGCAGTATTTT. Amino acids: CASSTRGGRSTDTQYF.

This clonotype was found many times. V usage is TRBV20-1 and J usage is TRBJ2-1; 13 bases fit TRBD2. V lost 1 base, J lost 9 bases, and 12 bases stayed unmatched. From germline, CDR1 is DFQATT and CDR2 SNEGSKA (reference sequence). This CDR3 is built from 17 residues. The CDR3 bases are TGCAGTGCTAGAGGATTTTCCGGGACTAGCGGGACCATTGAGCAGTTCTTC. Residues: CSARGFSGTSGTIEQFF.

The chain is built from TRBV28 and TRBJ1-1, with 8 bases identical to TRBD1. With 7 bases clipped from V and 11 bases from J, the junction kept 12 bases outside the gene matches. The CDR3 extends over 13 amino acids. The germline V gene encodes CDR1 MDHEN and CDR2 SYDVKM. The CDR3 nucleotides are TGTGCCAGCACCGTTCAGGGGGCGCGGCGGGCTTTCTTT. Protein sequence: CASTVQGARRAFF.

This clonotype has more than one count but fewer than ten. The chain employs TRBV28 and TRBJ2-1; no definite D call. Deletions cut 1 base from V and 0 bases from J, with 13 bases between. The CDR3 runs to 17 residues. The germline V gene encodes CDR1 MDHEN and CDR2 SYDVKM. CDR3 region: CASSLSRLISSYNEQFF. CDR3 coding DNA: TGTGCCAGCAGTTTATCGCGGCTGATAAGCTCCTACAATGAGCAGTTCTTC.

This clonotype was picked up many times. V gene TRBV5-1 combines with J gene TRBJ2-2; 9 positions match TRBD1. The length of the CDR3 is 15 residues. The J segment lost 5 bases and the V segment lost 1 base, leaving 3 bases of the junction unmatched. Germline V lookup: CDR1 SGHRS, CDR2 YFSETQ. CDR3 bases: TGCGCCAGCAGCTTGACAGGGGGCTCGACCGGGGAGCTGTTTTTT. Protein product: CASSLTGGSTGELFF.

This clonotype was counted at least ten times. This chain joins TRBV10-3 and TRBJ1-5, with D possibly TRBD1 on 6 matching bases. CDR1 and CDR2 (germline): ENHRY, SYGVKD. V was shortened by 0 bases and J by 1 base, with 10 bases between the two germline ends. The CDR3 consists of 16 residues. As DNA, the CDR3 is TGTGCCATCAGTGAGTCCAGGGGAAGGAGCAATCAGCCCCAGCATTTT. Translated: CAISESRGRSNQPQHF.

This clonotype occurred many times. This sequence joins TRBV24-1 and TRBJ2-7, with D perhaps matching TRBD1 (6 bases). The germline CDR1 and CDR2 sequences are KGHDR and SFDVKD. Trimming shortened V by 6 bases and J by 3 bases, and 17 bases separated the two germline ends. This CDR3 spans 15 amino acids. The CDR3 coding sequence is TGTGCCACCAGTCGCGGTCCCCAGGGGAGCTACGAGCAGTACTTC. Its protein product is CATSRGPQGSYEQYF.

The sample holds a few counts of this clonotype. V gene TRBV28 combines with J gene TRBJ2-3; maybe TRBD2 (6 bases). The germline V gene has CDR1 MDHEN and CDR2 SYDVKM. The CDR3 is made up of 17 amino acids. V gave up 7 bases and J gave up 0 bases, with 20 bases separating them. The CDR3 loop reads CASTPPERVLSTDTQYF. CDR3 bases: TGTGCCAGCACCCCTCCAGAGCGGGTCTTAAGCACAGATACGCAGTATTTT.

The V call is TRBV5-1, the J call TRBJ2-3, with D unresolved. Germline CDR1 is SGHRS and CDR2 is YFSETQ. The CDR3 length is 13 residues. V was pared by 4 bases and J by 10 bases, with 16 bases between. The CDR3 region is CASSDQVYEAQYF. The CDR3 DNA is TGCGCCAGCAGCGACCAGGTTTATGAGGCGCAGTATTTT.

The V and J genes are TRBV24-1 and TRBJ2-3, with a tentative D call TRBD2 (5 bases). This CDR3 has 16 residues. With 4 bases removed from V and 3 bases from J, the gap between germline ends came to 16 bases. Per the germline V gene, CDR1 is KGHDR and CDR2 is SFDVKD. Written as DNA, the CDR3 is TGTGCCACCAGTGACCCGAGGGTAGTCTTGACAGATACGCAGTATTTT. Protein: CATSDPRVVLTDTQYF.

CDR3 in amino acids: CSATGLAGFDTQYF. The CDR3 nucleotides read TGCAGTGCTACCGGGCTAGCGGGATTTGATACGCAGTATTTT. The chain is built from TRBV20-1 and TRBJ2-3; 9 bases align to TRBD2. CDR1 DFQATT and CDR2 SNEGSKA come from the germline V gene (reference sequence). After removal of 4 bases from V and 6 bases from J, the junction contained 8 bases not matched to a gene. The CDR3 runs to 14 residues.

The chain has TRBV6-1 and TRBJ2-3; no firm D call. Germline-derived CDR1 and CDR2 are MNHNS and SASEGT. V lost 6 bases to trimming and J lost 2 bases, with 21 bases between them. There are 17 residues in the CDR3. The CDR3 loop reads CASRPQWSSKVTDTQYF. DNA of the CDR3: TGTGCCAGCAGACCACAGTGGAGTAGCAAGGTCACAGATACGCAGTATTTT.

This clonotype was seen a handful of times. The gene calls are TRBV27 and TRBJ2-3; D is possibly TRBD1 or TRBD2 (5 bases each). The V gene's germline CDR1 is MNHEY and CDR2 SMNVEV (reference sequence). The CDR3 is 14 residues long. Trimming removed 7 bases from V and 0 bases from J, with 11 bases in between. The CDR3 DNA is TGTGCCAGCATCCGGGACCCAAGCACAGATACGCAGTATTTT. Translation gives CASIRDPSTDTQYF.

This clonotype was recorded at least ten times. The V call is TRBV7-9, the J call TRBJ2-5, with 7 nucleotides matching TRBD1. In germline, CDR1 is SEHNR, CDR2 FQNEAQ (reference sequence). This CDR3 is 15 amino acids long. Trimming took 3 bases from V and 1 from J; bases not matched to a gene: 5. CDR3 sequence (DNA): TGTGCCAGCAGCTTCGGAACAGGGGTCCAAGAGACCCAGTACTTC. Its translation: CASSFGTGVQETQYF.